Listed below are T cell receptor beta chains from one sample, sequenced in a study of blood T cell repertoires in COVID-19. Only in-frame clones appear in the TCRdb table, and some are missing; sequencing was by immunoSEQ multiplex PCR. The data contain around 370,000 clones, roughly 89% of them seen just once; the ten biggest clones take up less than 3.5%. Sequencing was done on a sample of peripheral blood. These receptors were obtained from a woman under 30 who had recovered from COVID-19. Each CDR3 is given with its conserved first and last residue. D genes are given only for firm matches. Not every row has a clone size; where given, it reads once, few, many or a size class.

d_call	clone_size	v_call	j_call	cdr3_nt	cdr3_aa
.	.	TRBV24-1	TRBJ2-1	TGTGCCACCAGTGACCCTTTGGACTTGTACAATGAGCAGTTCTTC	CATSDPLDLYNEQFF
.	.	TRBV12-3/TRBV12-4	TRBJ1-5	TGTGCCGTGGGGGGGGCTAATAATCAGCCCCAGCATTTT	CAVGGANNQPQHF
TRBD1	.	TRBV5-4	TRBJ1-3	TGTGCCAGCAGCCCCACCTCCCCGACAGGGGGTGTGGGAAACACCATATATTTT	CASSPTSPTGGVGNTIYF
TRBD2	.	TRBV9	TRBJ2-2	TGTGCCAGCAGGTTCGGACTAGCGGGAGAGACCGGGGAGCTGTTTTTT	CASRFGLAGETGELFF
TRBD2	.	TRBV2	TRBJ2-1	TGTGCCAGCAGTGAACGAGTAGCGGGACGGTTCTTC	CASSERVAGRFF
.	.	TRBV12-3/TRBV12-4	TRBJ2-1	TGTGCCAGCAGTCTAACTGGGAGCGGTGAGCAGTTCTTC	CASSLTGSGEQFF
TRBD1	.	TRBV19	TRBJ1-1	TGTGCCAGTAGTACAGGGACAGGGTGGACTGAAGCTTTCTTT	CASSTGTGWTEAFF
TRBD2	once	TRBV10-2	TRBJ2-1	TGCGCCAGCAGGTTTATACTAGCGGGAAACAATGAGCAGTTCTTC	CASRFILAGNNEQFF
.	.	TRBV24-1	TRBJ1-5	TGTGCCACCAGTGATTTGGGGCCTGGTGATCAGCCCCAGCATTTT	CATSDLGPGDQPQHF
TRBD1	.	TRBV9	TRBJ2-3	TGTGCCAGCAGCGGGGGACAGGCAGATACGCAGTATTTT	CASSGGQADTQYF
.	.	TRBV9	TRBJ1-2	TGTGCCAGCAGCGCCACCGAGGGAGACGAAGGCTACACCTTC	CASSATEGDEGYTF
TRBD2	.	TRBV11-3	TRBJ2-1	TGTGCCAGCAGCCAAACCTCCGGGACTAGCGGAGTTAATGAGCAGTTCTTC	CASSQTSGTSGVNEQFF
.	.	TRBV18	TRBJ1-1	TGTGCCAGCTCATCAAGACCAGGAGGCTTTTGGGACACTGAAGCTTTCTTT	CASSSRPGGFWDTEAFF
TRBD1	.	TRBV5-1	TRBJ2-6	TGCGCCAGCAGCTTGGGACAGGGCCCTGTCGGGGCCAACGTCCTGACTTTC	CASSLGQGPVGANVLTF
.	once	TRBV5-1	TRBJ2-1	TGCGCCAGCAGTTTAGTGACTAGGTCTAACAATGAGCAGTTCTTC	CASSLVTRSNNEQFF
TRBD2	.	TRBV7-2	TRBJ2-2	TGTGCCAGCACCCCCACTAGCGGGAGGGCCCTCACCGGGGAGCTGTTTTTT	CASTPTSGRALTGELFF
.	.	TRBV2	TRBJ1-5	TGTGCCAGCAGTGAAAGGCAGGGTCTTCAGCCCCAGCATTTT	CASSERQGLQPQHF
.	.	TRBV24-1	TRBJ2-3	TGTGCCACCAGTGACCGGGACTGTAGCACAGATACGCAGTATTTT	CATSDRDCSTDTQYF
TRBD2	.	TRBV9	TRBJ2-3	TGTGCCAGCAGCGTCTCGCCCAAATTAGCGGGCACCCCCACAGATACGCAGTATTTT	CASSVSPKLAGTPTDTQYF
TRBD1	.	TRBV7-6	TRBJ1-4	TGTGCCAGCAGCTTGGGGACAGGGGGCTTTTCCGAAAAACTGTTTTTT	CASSLGTGGFSEKLFF
.	.	TRBV3-1/TRBV3-2	TRBJ1-1	TGTGCCAGCAGCCAACCGGGCCGGGGGGGTGCTGAAGCTTTCTTT	CASSQPGRGGAEAFF
.	.	TRBV5-1	TRBJ2-2	TGCGCCAGCAGCTTACAGGGTTCCGGGGAGCTGTTTTTT	CASSLQGSGELFF